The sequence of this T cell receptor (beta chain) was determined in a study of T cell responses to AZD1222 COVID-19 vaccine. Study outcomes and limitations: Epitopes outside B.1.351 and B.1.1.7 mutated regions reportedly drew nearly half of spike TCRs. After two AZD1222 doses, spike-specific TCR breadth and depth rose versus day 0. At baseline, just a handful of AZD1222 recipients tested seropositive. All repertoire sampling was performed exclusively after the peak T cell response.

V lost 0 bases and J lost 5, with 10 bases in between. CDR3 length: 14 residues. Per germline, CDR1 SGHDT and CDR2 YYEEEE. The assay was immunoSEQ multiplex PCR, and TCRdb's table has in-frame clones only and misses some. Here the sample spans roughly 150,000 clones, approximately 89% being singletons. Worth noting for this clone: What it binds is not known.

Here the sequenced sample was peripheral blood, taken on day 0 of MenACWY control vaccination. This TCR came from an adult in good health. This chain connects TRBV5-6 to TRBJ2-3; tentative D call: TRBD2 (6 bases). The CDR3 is CASSLAGGQDTQYF. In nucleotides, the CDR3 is TGTGCCAGCAGCTTGGCCGGGGGTCAAGATACGCAGTATTTT.